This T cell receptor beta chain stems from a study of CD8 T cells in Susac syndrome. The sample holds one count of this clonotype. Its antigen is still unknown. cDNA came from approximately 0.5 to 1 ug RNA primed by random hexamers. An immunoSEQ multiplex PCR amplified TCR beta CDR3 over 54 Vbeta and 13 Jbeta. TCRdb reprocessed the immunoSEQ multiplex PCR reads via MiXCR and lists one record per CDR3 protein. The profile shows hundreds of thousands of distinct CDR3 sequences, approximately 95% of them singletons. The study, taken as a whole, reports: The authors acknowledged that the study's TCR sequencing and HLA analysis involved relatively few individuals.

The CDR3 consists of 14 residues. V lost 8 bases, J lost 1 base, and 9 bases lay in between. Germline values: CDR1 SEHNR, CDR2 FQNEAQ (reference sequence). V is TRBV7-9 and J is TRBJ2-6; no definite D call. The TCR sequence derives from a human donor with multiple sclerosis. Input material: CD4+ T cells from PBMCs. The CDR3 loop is CASDQSSGANVLTF. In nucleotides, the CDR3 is TGTGCCAGCGATCAGTCATCTGGGGCCAACGTCCTGACTTTC.